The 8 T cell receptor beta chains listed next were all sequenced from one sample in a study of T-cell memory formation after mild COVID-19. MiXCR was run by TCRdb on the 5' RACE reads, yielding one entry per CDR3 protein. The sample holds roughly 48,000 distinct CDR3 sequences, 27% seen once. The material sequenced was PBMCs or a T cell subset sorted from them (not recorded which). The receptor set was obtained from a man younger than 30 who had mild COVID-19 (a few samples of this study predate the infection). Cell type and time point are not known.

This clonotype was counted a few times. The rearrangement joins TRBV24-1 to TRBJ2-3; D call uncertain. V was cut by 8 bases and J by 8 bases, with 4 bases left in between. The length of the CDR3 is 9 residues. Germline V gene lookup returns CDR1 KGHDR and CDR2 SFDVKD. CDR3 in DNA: TGTGCCACCACGGGTACGCAGTATTTT. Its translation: CATTGTQYF.

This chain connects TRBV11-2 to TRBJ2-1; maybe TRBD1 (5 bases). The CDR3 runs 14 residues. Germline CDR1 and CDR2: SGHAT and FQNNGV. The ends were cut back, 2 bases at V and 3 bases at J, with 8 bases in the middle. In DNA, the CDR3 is TGTGCCAGCAGCTTAACAGGACACTACAATGAGCAGTTCTTC. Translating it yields CASSLTGHYNEQFF.

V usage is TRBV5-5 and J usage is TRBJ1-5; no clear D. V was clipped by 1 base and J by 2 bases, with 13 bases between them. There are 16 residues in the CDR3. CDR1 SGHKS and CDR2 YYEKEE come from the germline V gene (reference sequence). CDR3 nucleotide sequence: TGTGCCAGCAGCTTGTGGTCGGCGAATGGCAATCAGCCCCAGCATTTT. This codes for CASSLWSANGNQPQHF. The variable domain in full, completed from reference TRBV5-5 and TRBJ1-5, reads DAGVTQSPTHLIKTRGQQVTLRCSPISGHKSVSWYQQVLGQGPQFIFQYYEKEERGRGNFPDRFSARQFPNYSSELNVNALLLGDSALYLCASSLWSANGNQPQHFGDGTRLSIL.

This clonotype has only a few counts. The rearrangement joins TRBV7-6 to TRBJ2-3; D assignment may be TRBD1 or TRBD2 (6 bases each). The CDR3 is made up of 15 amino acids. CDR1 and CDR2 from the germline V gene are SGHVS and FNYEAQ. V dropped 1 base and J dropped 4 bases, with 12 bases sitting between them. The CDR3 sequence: CASSLDPRGPDTQYF. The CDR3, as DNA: TGTGCCAGCAGCTTAGACCCTCGGGGGCCAGATACGCAGTATTTT.

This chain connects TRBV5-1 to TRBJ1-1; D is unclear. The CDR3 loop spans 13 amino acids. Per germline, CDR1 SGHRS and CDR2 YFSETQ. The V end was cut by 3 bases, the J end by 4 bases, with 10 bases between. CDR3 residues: CASSWGGITEAFF. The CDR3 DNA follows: TGCGCCAGCAGCTGGGGAGGGATCACTGAAGCTTTCTTT.

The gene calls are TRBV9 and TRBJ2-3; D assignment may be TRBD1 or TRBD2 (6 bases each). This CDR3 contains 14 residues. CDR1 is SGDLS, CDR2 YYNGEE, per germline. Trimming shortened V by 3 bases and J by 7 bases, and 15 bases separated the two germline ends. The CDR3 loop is CASSDGGPPYTQYF. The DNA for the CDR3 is TGTGCCAGCAGCGACGGGGGCCCCCCTTATACGCAGTATTTT.

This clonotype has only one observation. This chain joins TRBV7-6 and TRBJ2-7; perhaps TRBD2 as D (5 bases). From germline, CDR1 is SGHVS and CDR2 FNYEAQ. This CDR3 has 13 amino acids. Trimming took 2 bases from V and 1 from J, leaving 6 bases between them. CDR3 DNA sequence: TGTGCCAGCAGCTTACGGGGATCCTACGAGCAGTACTTC. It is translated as CASSLRGSYEQYF.

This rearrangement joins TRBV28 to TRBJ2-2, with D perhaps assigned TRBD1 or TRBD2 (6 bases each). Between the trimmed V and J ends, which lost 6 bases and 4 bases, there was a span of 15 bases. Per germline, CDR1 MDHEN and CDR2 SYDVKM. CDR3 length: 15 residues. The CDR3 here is CASSKGGSLTGELFF. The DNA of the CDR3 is TGTGCCAGCAGCAAGGGGGGAAGTCTCACCGGGGAGCTGTTTTTT. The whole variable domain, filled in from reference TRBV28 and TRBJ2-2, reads DVKVTQSSRYLVKRTGEKVFLECVQDMDHENMFWYRQDPGLGLRLIYFSYDVKMKEKGDIPEGYSVSREKKERFSLILESASTNQTSMYLCASSKGGSLTGELFFGEGSRLTVL.